The clone carrying this T cell receptor beta chain was seen a single time. Its antigen is currently unknown. Clones were sequenced by immunoSEQ multiplex PCR, and TCRdb holds only the in-frame ones, with some missing. This table holds 25,000 to 35,000 clones, roughly 71% found once. These data originate in a study of radiotherapy plus CTLA-4 blockade in lung cancer. About the research overall: Among enrolled patients, roughly 18% responded and about 30% achieved disease control.

Notes on the study in general: Among blood TCR repertoires after radiotherapy plus ipilimumab, tumor-derived clones expanded.

The sample was peripheral blood, taken from a patient treated with radiotherapy plus ipilimumab. The receptor's source is a human donor with non-small cell lung cancer whose response to radiotherapy plus ipilimumab could not be evaluated.

The CDR3 sequence is CASSPSGISSYEQYF. The CDR3 DNA reads TGTGCCAGCAGCCCTAGCGGTATTAGCTCCTACGAGCAGTACTTC. V is TRBV6-6 and J is TRBJ2-7, with 7 bases identical to TRBD2. The CDR3 covers 15 residues. The V segment lost 6 bases and the J segment 0 bases; nucleotides outside the gene matches: 8. Looked up from germline, CDR1 is MNHNY and CDR2 is SVGAGI (reference sequence).